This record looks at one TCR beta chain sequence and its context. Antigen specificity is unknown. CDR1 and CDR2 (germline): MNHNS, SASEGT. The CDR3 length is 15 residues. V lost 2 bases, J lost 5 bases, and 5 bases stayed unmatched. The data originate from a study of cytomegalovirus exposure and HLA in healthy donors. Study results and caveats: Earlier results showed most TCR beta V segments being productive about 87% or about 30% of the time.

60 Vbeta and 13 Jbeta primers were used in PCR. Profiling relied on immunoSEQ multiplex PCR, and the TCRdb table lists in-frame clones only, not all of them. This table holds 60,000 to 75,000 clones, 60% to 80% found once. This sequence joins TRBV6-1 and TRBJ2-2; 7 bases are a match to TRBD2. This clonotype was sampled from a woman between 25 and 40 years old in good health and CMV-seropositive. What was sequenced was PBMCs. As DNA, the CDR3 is TGTGCCAGCAGTGAATGGCGGGAGTTGACCGGGGAGCTGTTTTTT. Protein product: CASSEWRELTGELFF.